This TCR beta chain was identified in a study of blood T cell repertoires in COVID-19. Across the whole study: Sample material is recorded as cDNA or gDNA derived from T cells, B-cell-depleted T cells, or PBMCs.

Profiled with immunoSEQ multiplex PCR; TCRdb holds only in-frame clones, not every one. The data show a few hundred thousand clones, approximately 90% seen once. The CDR3 loop spans 14 amino acids. The germline V gene encodes CDR1 SEHNR and CDR2 FQNEAQ (reference sequence). V lost 3 bases, J lost 7 bases, and 8 bases stayed unmatched. The J gene is TRBJ1-2, the V gene TRBV7-9, with 7 bases identical to TRBD1. The origin of this receptor is a woman in her 40s with acute or convalescent COVID-19. The sequencing input was peripheral blood. The CDR3 reads CASSFSGQLVGYTF. The CDR3 nucleotides are TGTGCCAGCAGCTTTTCGGGACAGTTAGTTGGCTACACCTTC. Filled out from reference TRBV7-9 and TRBJ1-2, the complete variable domain reads DTGVSQNPRHKITKRGQNVTFRCDPISEHNRLYWYRQTLGQGPEFLTYFQNEAQLEKSRLLSDRFSAERPKGSFSTLEIQRTEQGDSAMYLCASSFSGQLVGYTFGSGTRLTVV.